The next 17 T cell receptor beta chains were all read from a single sample in a study of blood T cell repertoires in COVID-19. This table comes from immunoSEQ multiplex PCR, and its TCRdb copy is limited to in-frame clones, with some not included. The sample yields 95,000 to 100,000 clones, more than 70% seen once. Input material: peripheral blood. The receptors here all came from a woman in her 30s with acute or convalescent COVID-19.

The rearrangement links TRBV5-1 to TRBJ2-2; D may be TRBD2 (6 bases). V shed 3 bases and J shed 1 base, with 7 bases lying between them. This CDR3 spans 14 amino acids. CDR1 and CDR2 from the germline V gene are SGHRS and YFSETQ. CDR3 sequence: CASSSEGNTGELFF. As DNA, the CDR3 is TGCGCCAGCAGCTCGGAGGGGAACACCGGGGAGCTGTTTTTT.

The chain combines TRBV9 with TRBJ1-1, with TRBD1 as a possible D gene (5 bases). This CDR3 is built from 15 residues. Trimming cost V 0 bases and J 4 bases, with 13 bases left between them. Per the germline V gene, CDR1 is SGDLS and CDR2 is YYNGEE. CDR3 loop: CASSVAEGSSTEAFF. In DNA, the CDR3 is TGTGCCAGCAGCGTAGCGGAGGGGAGTAGCACTGAAGCTTTCTTT.

The V call is TRBV18, the J call TRBJ2-6, with TRBD1 identical over 8 bases. V lost 6 bases, J lost 3 bases, and 4 bases stayed unmatched. Germline V gene sequence: CDR1 KGHSH, CDR2 LQKENI. This CDR3 spans 15 amino acids. The CDR3 DNA follows: TGTGCCAGCTCTCCCAGGGGGCATGGGGCCAACGTCCTGACTTTC. It translates to CASSPRGHGANVLTF. The variable domain in full, with the rest retrieved from reference TRBV18 and TRBJ2-6, is NAGVMQNPRHLVRRRGQEARLRCSPMKGHSHVYWYRQLPEEGLKFMVYLQKENIIDESGMPKERFSAEFPKEGPSILRIQQVVRGDSAAYFCASSPRGHGANVLTFGAGSRLTVL.

V is TRBV5-6 and J is TRBJ2-7, with unresolved D. CDR3 size: 12 residues. The V and J ends lost 5 bases and 6 bases respectively, with 12 bases between them. The germline V gene has CDR1 SGHDT and CDR2 YYEEEE. CDR3 loop: CASSSQDREQYF. CDR3 DNA sequence: TGTGCCAGCAGTTCCCAGGATCGCGAGCAGTACTTC. Full variable domain (missing parts from reference TRBV5-6 and TRBJ2-7): DAGVTQSPTHLIKTRGQQVTLRCSPKSGHDTVSWYQQALGQGPQFIFQYYEEEERQRGNFPDRFSGHQFPNYSSELNVNALLLGDSALYLCASSSQDREQYFGPGTRLTVT.

This clone was counted once. J is TRBJ2-2 and V is TRBV18, with TRBD1 matching over 11 bases. The trim removed 3 bases at V and 5 bases at J, leaving 5 bases unmatched. CDR1 KGHSH and CDR2 LQKENI come from the germline V gene. This CDR3 contains 16 residues. CDR3 bases: TGTGCCAGCTCACCCCTGGACAGGGGGCAAACCGGGGAGCTGTTTTTT. It codes for CASSPLDRGQTGELFF.

The chain uses TRBV19 and TRBJ1-2; D remains unclear. This CDR3 is 15 amino acids long. Germline V gene sequence: CDR1 LNHDA, CDR2 SQIVND (reference sequence). The V gene lost 8 bases and the J gene lost 5 bases, with 21 bases spanning the gap. The CDR3 bases are TGTGCCAGTTTTGACCTGACGAGGAGTGAGTATGGCTACACCTTC. It yields the protein CASFDLTRSEYGYTF.

This chain joins TRBV28 and TRBJ2-3; 11 bases agree with TRBD2. Trimming cost V 8 bases and J 0 bases; bases outside gene matches: 4. The CDR3 is 15 amino acids. CDR1 and CDR2 (germline): MDHEN, SYDVKM. The CDR3 region has the DNA TGTGCCAGCGCCCGACTAGCGGGGAGCACAGATACGCAGTATTTT. Encoded protein: CASARLAGSTDTQYF. The complete variable domain, with remaining parts taken from reference TRBV28 and TRBJ2-3, reads DVKVTQSSRYLVKRTGEKVFLECVQDMDHENMFWYRQDPGLGLRLIYFSYDVKMKEKGDIPEGYSVSREKKERFSLILESASTNQTSMYLCASARLAGSTDTQYFGPGTRLTVL.

The genes are TRBV6-1 and TRBJ1-6, with D unresolved. V shed 2 bases and J shed 2 bases, with 10 bases lying between them. Germline CDR1 reads MNHNS; CDR2 reads SASEGT. CDR3 size: 16 residues. The CDR3 nucleotides are TGTGCCAGCAGTGAAACTAAGCCAGCCTATAATTCACCCCTCCACTTT. Residues: CASSETKPAYNSPLHF.

The chain recombines TRBV11-3 with TRBJ2-7; TRBD1 aligns across 9 bases. Germline loops: CDR1 SGHNT, CDR2 YENEEA. Trimming at V came to 3 bases and at J to 3 bases, leaving 3 bases not matched to a gene. The length of the CDR3 is 14 residues. CDR3 loop: CASSFDRGSYEQYF. CDR3 bases: TGTGCCAGCAGCTTTGACAGGGGGAGCTACGAGCAGTACTTC.

The chain links TRBV7-8 to TRBJ2-7, with D uncertain. V was clipped by 7 bases and J by 6 bases, with 22 bases between them. Germline values: CDR1 SGHVS, CDR2 FQNEAQ. The CDR3 is made up of 15 amino acids. The CDR3 is CASNRNSAASPEQYF. In DNA form, the CDR3 reads TGTGCCAGCAACAGAAACAGTGCCGCTTCACCCGAGCAGTACTTC.

The chain combines TRBV11-3 with TRBJ1-2, with 8 bases identical to TRBD1. V was pared by 5 bases and J by 5 bases, with 13 bases of the junction left unmatched. The CDR3 spans 16 residues. Germline V gene data show CDR1 as SGHNT and CDR2 as YENEEA. CDR3: CASSARRTGRSYGYTF. CDR3 nucleotides: TGTGCCAGCAGCGCTAGGAGGACAGGGCGGTCTTATGGCTACACCTTC.

The V gene is TRBV4-1, the J gene TRBJ2-7; 8 bases fit TRBD1. The CDR3 runs to 16 residues. The V segment lost 2 bases and the J segment 4 bases; nucleotides outside the gene matches: 10. The germline gives CDR1 MGHRA, CDR2 YSYEKL. The CDR3 loop is CASSQFDQGAQYEQYF. CDR3 in DNA: TGCGCCAGCAGCCAATTCGACCAGGGGGCGCAGTACGAGCAGTACTTC.

J is TRBJ1-3 and V is TRBV19; D remains unclear. V was shortened by 5 bases and J by 2 bases, with 10 bases between the two germline ends. Germline V gives CDR1 LNHDA, CDR2 SQIVND (reference sequence). This CDR3 is 14 amino acids long. In nucleotides, the CDR3 is TGTGCCAGTAGTGACGAGGGTGCTGGAAACACCATATATTTT. It specifies CASSDEGAGNTIYF. Variable domain in full (rest from reference TRBV19 and TRBJ1-3): DGGITQSPKYLFRKEGQNVTLSCEQNLNHDAMYWYRQDPGQGLRLIYYSQIVNDFQKGDIAEGYSVSREKKESFPLTVTSAQKNPTAFYLCASSDEGAGNTIYFGEGSWLTVV.

This sequence joins TRBV19 and TRBJ1-5; perhaps TRBD1 as D (5 bases). The CDR3 runs 15 residues. V was pared by 6 bases and J by 0 bases, with 12 bases between. The V gene's germline CDR1 is LNHDA and CDR2 SQIVND (reference sequence). In DNA form, the CDR3 reads TGTGCCAGTAGCCACCCGGGGGTTAGCAATCAGCCCCAGCATTTT. It yields the protein CASSHPGVSNQPQHF. Based on the CDR3 plus reference TRBV19 and TRBJ1-5, the full variable domain is DGGITQSPKYLFRKEGQNVTLSCEQNLNHDAMYWYRQDPGQGLRLIYYSQIVNDFQKGDIAEGYSVSREKKESFPLTVTSAQKNPTAFYLCASSHPGVSNQPQHFGDGTRLSIL.

V usage is TRBV23-1 and J usage is TRBJ2-7, with 14 bases matching TRBD2. TRBV23-1 is assigned to the ORF class and has an uncertain function. The CDR3 is made up of 18 amino acids. V lost 6 bases to trimming and J lost 3 bases; unmatched junction nucleotides: 13. The chain's CDR3 is CASSPTGTSGGRNYEQYF. Written as DNA, the CDR3 is TGCGCCAGCAGCCCTACCGGGACTAGCGGGGGCCGCAACTACGAGCAGTACTTC.

The chain recombines TRBV7-3 with TRBJ1-2; 7 bases line up with TRBD1. Germline V CDR1 and CDR2: SGHTA, FQGTGA. V shed 5 bases and J 4 bases; nucleotides not matched to a gene: 4. The CDR3 consists of 13 residues. CDR3 DNA sequence: TGTGCCAGCAGCCCGACAGGGACCTATGGCTACACCTTC. This encodes CASSPTGTYGYTF.

This rearrangement joins TRBV5-8 to TRBJ1-2, with D unclear. The germline V gene has CDR1 SGHTS and CDR2 YDEGEE. Trimming took off 7 bases at V and 0 bases at J, with 13 bases between the two ends. The CDR3 sequence is 14 residues long. CDR3: CASLRRRANYGYTF. In nucleotides, the CDR3 is TGTGCCAGCTTACGACGGCGGGCTAACTATGGCTACACCTTC.